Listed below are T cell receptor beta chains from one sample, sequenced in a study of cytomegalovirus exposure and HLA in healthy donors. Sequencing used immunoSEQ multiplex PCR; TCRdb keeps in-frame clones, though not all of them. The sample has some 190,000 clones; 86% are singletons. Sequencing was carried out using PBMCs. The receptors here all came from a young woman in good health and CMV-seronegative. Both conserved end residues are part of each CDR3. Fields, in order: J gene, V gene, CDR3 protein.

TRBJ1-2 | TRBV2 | CASGPGRYGYTF
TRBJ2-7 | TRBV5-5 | CASRGRTGGFYEQYF
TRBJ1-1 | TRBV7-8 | CASSLGQGVNTEAFF
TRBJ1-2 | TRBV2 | CASSAGNYGYTF
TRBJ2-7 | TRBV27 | CASSFQRGGYEQYF
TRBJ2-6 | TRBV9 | CASSLKRQPSAGANVLTF
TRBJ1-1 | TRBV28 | CVTEMNTEAFF
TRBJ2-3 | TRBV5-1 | CASSFSGPGTGGTDTQYF
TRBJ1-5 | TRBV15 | CANDTQDYSNQPQHF
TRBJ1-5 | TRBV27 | CASSLSFLRQQPQHF
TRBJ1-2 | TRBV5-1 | CASSLSRIYGYTF
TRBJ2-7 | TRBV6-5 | CASRKGTGGHEQYF
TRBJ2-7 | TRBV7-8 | CASSSTSGMYEQYF
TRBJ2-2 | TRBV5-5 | CASSVGTGNTGELFF
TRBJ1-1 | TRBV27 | CASSPDRGMNTEAFF
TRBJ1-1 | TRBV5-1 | CASSTGQLNTEAFF
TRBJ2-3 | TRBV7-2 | CASSLGGLHTDTQYF
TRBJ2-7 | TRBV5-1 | CASSIPTPSYEQYF
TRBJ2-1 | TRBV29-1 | CSAKRNVGSYNEQFF
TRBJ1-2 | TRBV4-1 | CASSQDLRFSYGYTF
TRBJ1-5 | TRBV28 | CASKTQGAHQPQHF
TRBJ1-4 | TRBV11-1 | CASSQIDRSGKLFF
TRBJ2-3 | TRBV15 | CATSSGPGQADTQYF
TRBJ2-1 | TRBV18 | CASLGLAGMDEQFF
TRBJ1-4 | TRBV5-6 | CASSLSGVDEKLFF
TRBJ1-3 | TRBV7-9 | CASSLSGNTIYF
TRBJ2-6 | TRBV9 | CASSVGTVSGANVLTF
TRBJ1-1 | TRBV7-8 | CASSFSSIGGEAFF
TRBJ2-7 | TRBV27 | CASSPREPAYEQYF
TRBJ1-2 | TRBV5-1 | CASSSTPNVDTNYGYTF
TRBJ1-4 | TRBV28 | CASRPSGRAGEKLFF
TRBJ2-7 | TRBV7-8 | CASSFGLRSSYEQYF
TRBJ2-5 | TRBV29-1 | CSVDAEGETQYF
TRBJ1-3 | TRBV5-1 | CASGGSGNTIYF
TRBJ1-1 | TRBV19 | CASSISRDSNTEAFF
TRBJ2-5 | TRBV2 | CASSEYWAGGETQYF
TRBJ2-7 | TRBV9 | CASSPRQGSYEQYF
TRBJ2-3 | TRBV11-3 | CASSPTRGAGDTQYF
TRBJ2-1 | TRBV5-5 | CASIQGGGTYNEQFF
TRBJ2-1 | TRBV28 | CASRRTSGSVYNEQFF
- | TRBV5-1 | CASSLREGHEQYF
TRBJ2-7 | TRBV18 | CASSPSGGYEQYF
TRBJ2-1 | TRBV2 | CASRVTSGGWSEQFF
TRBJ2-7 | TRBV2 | CASRQQGAGTYEQYF
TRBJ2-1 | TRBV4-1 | CASSQDIGGTYNEQFF
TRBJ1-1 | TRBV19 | CASSLDRENTEAFF
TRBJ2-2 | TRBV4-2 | CASSQEASLTGELFF
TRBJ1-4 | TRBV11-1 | CASSLRTGRNEKLFF